The 8 T cell receptor beta chains reported below all come from one sample, sequenced in a study of T cells in Graves' hyperthyroidism and ophthalmopathy. The CDR3 regions of TCR beta were amplified from RNA transcripts. HTBI primers were the set used in a first-round RT-PCR of the TCR CDR3. TCRdb called the multiplex PCR reads again in MiXCR, with one record for every CDR3 protein. The sample yields around 240,000 distinct CDR3 sequences, 13% to 15% seen once. The specimen sequenced was blood. These receptor sequences come from a woman in her 40s with Graves' hyperthyroidism that later progressed to Graves' ophthalmopathy.

Notes on this clonotype: This may arise from a read error, as a much more abundant clone is one base away. The rearrangement joins TRBV28 to TRBJ1-2; D may be TRBD1 (5 bases). CDR1 MDHEN and CDR2 SYDVKM come from the germline V gene. This CDR3 has 14 residues. The CDR3 sequence is CASSFMTENYGHTF. CDR3 nucleotide sequence: TGTGCCAGCAGTTTTATGACAGAGAACTATGGCCACACCTTC.

V usage is TRBV20-1 and J usage is TRBJ1-1, with D maybe TRBD1 (5 bases). CDR1 is DFQATT, CDR2 SNEGSKA, per germline (reference sequence). V gave up 8 bases and J gave up 7 bases, with 17 bases separating them. The CDR3 runs 12 residues. As DNA, the CDR3 is TGCAGTCCCGTGGGGGGGGTGAGTGAAGCTTTCTTT. The encoded protein is CSPVGGVSEAFF.

About this clonotype: Compared with germline, one end of the junction differs, possibly owing to a read error. This chain connects TRBV19 to TRBJ2-5; D not resolved. Germline V gene sequence: CDR1 LNHDA, CDR2 SQIVND (reference sequence). CDR3 length: 14 residues. As DNA, the CDR3 is TGTGCCAGTAATATACCAGGAGACCAAGAGACCCAGTACTTC. It yields the protein CASNIPGDQETQYF.

This clonotype was found many times. The CDR3 sequence: CASSFGGSGLFF. Here the CDR3 DNA reads TGTGCCAGCAGTTTCGGCGGCTCTGGGCTGTTTTTT. The chain carries TRBV28 and TRBJ2-2, with D unclear. V dropped 3 bases and J dropped 13 bases, with 12 bases sitting between them. This CDR3 is 12 amino acids long. Germline loops: CDR1 MDHEN, CDR2 SYDVKM.

Many counts were recorded for this clonotype. The chain combines TRBV12-3 or TRBV12-4 with TRBJ1-1; no firm D call. The germline V and J ends were trimmed by 6 bases and 2 bases, with 13 bases remaining between them. CDR3 length equals 14 residues. CDR3 residues: CASSPYLGNTEAFF. CDR3 coding DNA: TGTGCCAGCAGCCCCTACCTGGGAAACACTGAAGCTTTCTTT.

This clonotype was seen a few times. The chain links TRBV7-9 to TRBJ2-5, with D unresolved. Per the germline V gene, CDR1 is SEHNR and CDR2 is FQNEAQ (reference sequence). The V and J ends lost 4 bases and 0 bases respectively, with 6 bases between them. The CDR3 has 13 residues. In nucleotides, the CDR3 is TGTGCCAGCAGCTCTCGGAACCAAGAGACCCAGTACTTC. Residues: CASSSRNQETQYF. The full variable domain, in which reference TRBV7-9 and TRBJ2-5 provide the parts outside the CDR3, is DTGVSQNPRHKITKRGQNVTFRCDPISEHNRLYWYRQTLGQGPEFLTYFQNEAQLEKSRLLSDRFSAERPKGSFSTLEIQRTEQGDSAMYLCASSSRNQETQYFGPGTRLLVL.

The chain recombines TRBV10-3 with TRBJ1-2, with D perhaps matching TRBD1 (6 bases). Trimming shortened V by 9 bases and J by 1 base, and 6 bases separated the two germline ends. CDR3 length equals 11 residues. Germline V gene sequence: CDR1 ENHRY, CDR2 SYGVKD. The chain's CDR3 is CAIQGNYGYTF. The CDR3 DNA is TGTGCCATACAGGGTAACTATGGCTACACCTTC.

This clonotype was seen repeatedly, ten times or more. V gene TRBV4-1 combines with J gene TRBJ2-7; D may be TRBD1 (5 bases). CDR1 and CDR2 (germline): MGHRA, YSYEKL. Trimming took off 1 base at V and 4 bases at J, with 11 bases between the two ends. The CDR3 extends over 14 amino acids. In DNA form, the CDR3 reads TGCGCCAGCAGCCAAGGGCAGGGATCGTACGAGCAGTACTTC. Translation gives CASSQGQGSYEQYF.